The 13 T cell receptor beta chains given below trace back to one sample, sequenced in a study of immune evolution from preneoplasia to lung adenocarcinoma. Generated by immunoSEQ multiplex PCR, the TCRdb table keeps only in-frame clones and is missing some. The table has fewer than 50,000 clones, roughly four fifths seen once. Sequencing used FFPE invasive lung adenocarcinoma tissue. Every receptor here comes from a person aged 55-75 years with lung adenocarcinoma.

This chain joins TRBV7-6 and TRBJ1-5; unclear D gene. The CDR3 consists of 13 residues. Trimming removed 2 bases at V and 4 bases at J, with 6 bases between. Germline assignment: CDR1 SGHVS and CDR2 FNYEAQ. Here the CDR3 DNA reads TGTGCCAGCAGCTTATCTAGGAATCAGCCCCAGCATTTT. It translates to CASSLSRNQPQHF. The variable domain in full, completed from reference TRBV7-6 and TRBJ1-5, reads GAGVSQSPRYKVTKRGQDVALRCDPISGHVSLYWYRQALGQGPEFLTYFNYEAQQDKSGLPNDRFSAERPEGSISTLTIQRTEQRDSAMYRCASSLSRNQPQHFGDGTRLSIL.

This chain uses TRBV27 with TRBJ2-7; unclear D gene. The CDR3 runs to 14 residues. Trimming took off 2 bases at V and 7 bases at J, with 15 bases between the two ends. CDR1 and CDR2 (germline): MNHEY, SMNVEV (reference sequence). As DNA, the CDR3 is TGTGCCAGCAGTTTAGGATGGCCACCGAGGGAGCAGTACTTC. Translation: CASSLGWPPREQYF.

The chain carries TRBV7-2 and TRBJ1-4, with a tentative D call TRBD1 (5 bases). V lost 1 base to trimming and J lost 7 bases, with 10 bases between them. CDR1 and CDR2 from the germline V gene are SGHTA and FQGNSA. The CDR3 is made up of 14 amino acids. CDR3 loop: CASSLGQPGEKLFF. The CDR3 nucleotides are TGTGCCAGCAGCTTAGGACAGCCAGGTGAAAAACTGTTTTTT.

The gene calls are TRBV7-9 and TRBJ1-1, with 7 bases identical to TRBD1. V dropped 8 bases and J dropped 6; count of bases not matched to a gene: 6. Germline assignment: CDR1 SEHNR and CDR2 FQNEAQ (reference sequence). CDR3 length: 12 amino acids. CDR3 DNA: TGTGCCAGCTGGGGAGGGGGCCCTGAAGCTTTCTTT. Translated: CASWGGGPEAFF.

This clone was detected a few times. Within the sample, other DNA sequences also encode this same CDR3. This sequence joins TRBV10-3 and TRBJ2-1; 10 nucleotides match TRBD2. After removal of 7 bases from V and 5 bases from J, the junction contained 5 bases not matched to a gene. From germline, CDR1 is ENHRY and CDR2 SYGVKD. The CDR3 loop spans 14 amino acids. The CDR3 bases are TGTGCCATCAAGGGGACTAGCGCTAACAATGAGCAGTTCTTC. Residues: CAIKGTSANNEQFF.

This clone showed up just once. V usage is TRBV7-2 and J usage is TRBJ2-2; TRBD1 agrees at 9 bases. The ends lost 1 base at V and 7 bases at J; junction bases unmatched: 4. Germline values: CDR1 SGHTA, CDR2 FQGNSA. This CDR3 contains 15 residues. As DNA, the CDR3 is TGTGCCAGCAGCTTAGACAGGGGGCGTTTCGGGGAGCTGTTTTTT. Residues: CASSLDRGRFGELFF.

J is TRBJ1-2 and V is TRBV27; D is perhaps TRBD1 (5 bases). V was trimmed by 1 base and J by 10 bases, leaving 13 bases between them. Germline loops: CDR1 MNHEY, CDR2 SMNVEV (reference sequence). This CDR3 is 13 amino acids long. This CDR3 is CASSLLAGTNYTF. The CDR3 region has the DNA TGTGCCAGCAGTTTATTGGCAGGGACGAACTACACCTTC.

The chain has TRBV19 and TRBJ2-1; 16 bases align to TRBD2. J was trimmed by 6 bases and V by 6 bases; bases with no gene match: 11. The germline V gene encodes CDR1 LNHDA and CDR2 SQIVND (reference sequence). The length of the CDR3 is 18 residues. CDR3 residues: CASSLPGLAGGPPNEQFF. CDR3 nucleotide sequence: TGTGCCAGTAGCCTGCCGGGACTAGCGGGAGGGCCCCCCAATGAGCAGTTCTTC.

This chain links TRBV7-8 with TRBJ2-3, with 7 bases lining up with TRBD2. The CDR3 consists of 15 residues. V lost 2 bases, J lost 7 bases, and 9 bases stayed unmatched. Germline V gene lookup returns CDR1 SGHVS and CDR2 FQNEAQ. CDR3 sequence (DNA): TGTGCCAGCAGCTTAAGGAGCGGGGTCAGGAATACGCAGTATTTT. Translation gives CASSLRSGVRNTQYF.

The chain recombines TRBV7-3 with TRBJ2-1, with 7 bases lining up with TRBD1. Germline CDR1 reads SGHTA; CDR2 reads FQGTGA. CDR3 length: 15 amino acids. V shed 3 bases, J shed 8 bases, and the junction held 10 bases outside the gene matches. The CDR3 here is CASSLTGRMGDEQFF. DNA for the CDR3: TGTGCCAGCAGCTTGACAGGGAGAATGGGCGATGAGCAGTTCTTC.

CDR3 sequence reads: CASSYSAVGNEKLFF. The CDR3 region has the DNA TGTGCCAGCAGTTACTCGGCCGTTGGAAATGAAAAACTGTTTTTT. The rearrangement uses TRBV6-5 and TRBJ1-4; no clear D gene. The V gene lost 0 bases and the J gene lost 5 bases, with 10 bases spanning the gap. The length of the CDR3 is 15 residues. Germline V gene lookup returns CDR1 MNHEY and CDR2 SVGAGI.

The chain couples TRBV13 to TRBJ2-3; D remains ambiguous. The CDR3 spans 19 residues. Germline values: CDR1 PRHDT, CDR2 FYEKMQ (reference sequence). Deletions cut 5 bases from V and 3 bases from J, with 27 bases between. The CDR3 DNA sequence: TGTGCCAGCAGCCTCGCAGGACGAAACTCTAGGGTTGAGACAGATACGCAGTATTTT. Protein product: CASSLAGRNSRVETDTQYF.

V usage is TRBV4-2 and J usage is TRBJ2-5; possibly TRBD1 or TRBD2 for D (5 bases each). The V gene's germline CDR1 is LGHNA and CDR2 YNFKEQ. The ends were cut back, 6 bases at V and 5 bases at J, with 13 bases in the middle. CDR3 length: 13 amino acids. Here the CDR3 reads CASSFDWGETQYF. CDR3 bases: TGTGCCAGCAGTTTCGACTGGGGGGAGACCCAGTACTTC.